The present T cell receptor (beta chain) was sequenced within a study of shared clonotypes between healthy human individuals. Naive CD8 cells, CD45RO-negative and positively selected for CCR7, excluded terminally differentiated effector memory CD45RA+ cells. Authors' methods: Filtering was not the same, since immunoSEQ gave junction-only sequences without quality scores. The protocol was immunoSEQ multiplex PCR, while the TCRdb copy is restricted to in-frame clones and leaves out a portion. D and trimming were read from the DNA, whereas the V and J calls and clone size are those reported in that table. The table includes about 2.2 million clones, more than 85% detected once. Source material: naive CD8+ T cells from PBMCs. The TCR originated in a man aged 18-30 years in good health. Some clones in this sample may be carry-over from other donors' samples.

The DNA for the CDR3 is TGTGCCACCAGCAGAGATAGGGGCCGGGCAGGACGCTATGGCTACACCTTC. It codes for CATSRDRGRAGRYGYTF. This sequence joins TRBV15 and TRBJ1-2, with D tentatively TRBD1 (5 bases). CDR3 length equals 17 residues. Germline V gene data show CDR1 as LNHNV and CDR2 as YYDKDF (reference sequence). V lost 0 bases and J lost 4, with 18 bases in between.